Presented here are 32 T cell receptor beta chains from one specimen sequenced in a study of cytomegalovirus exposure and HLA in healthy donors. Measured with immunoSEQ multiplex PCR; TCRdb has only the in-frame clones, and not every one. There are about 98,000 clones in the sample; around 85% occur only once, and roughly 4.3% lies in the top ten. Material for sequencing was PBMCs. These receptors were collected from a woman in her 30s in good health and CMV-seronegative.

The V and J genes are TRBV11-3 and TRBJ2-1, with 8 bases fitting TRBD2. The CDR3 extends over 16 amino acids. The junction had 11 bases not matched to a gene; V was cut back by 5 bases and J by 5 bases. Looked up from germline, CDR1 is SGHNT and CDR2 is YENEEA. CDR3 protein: CASSPSGSGVHNEQFF. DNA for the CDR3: TGTGCCAGCAGCCCCTCGGGTAGCGGGGTCCACAATGAGCAGTTCTTC.

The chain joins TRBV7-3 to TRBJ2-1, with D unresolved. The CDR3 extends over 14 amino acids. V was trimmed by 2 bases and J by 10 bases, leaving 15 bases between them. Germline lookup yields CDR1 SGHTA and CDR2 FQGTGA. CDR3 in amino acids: CASSLGISPAEQFF. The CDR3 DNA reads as TGTGCCAGCAGCTTAGGCATATCCCCCGCCGAGCAGTTCTTC.

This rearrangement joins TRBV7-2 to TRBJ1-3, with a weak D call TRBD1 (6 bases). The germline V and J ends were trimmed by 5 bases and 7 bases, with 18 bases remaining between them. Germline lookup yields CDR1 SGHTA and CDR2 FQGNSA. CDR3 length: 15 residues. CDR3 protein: CASSPGGRFRNTIYF. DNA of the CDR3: TGTGCCAGCAGCCCGGGGGGGCGCTTCCGGAACACCATATATTTT.

For the CDR3, the DNA is TGTGCCATCAGTGAGGTTGGAGGGATGGACACTGAAGCTTTCTTT. Translated, it gives CAISEVGGMDTEAFF. The rearrangement links TRBV10-3 to TRBJ1-1; D is unresolved. This CDR3 is built from 15 residues. Germline CDR1 reads ENHRY; CDR2 reads SYGVKD. V was pared by 2 bases and J by 3 bases, with 13 bases between.

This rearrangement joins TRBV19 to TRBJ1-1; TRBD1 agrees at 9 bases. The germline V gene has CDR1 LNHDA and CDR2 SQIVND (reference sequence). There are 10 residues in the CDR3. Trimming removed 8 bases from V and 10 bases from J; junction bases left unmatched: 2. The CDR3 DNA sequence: TGTGCCAGTTGGGGACAGGGAGCTTTCTTT. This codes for CASWGQGAFF.

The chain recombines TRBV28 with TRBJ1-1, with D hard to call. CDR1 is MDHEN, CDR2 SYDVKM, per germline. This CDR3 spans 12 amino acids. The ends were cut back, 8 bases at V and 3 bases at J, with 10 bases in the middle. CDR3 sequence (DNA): TGTGCCAGCTCGGAGGAGGACACTGAAGCTTTCTTT. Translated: CASSEEDTEAFF.

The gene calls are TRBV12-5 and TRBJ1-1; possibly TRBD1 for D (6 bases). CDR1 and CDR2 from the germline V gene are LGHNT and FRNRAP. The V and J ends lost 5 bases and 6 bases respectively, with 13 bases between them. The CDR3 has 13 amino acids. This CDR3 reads CASGQGSDAEAFF. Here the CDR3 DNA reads TGTGCTAGTGGTCAGGGGAGTGACGCTGAAGCTTTCTTT.

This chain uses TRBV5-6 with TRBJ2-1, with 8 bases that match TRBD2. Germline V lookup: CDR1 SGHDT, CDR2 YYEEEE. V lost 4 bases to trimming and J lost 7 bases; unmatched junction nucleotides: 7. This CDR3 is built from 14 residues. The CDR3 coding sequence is TGTGCCAGCAGCCCGGCGGGGGGTGGGAATGAGCAGTTCTTC. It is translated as CASSPAGGGNEQFF.

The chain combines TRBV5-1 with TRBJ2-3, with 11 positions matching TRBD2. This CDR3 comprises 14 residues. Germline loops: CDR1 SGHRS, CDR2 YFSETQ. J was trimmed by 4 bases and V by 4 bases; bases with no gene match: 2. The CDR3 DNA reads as TGCGCCAGCAGCCTAGCGGGAGGACCAGATACGCAGTATTTT. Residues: CASSLAGGPDTQYF.

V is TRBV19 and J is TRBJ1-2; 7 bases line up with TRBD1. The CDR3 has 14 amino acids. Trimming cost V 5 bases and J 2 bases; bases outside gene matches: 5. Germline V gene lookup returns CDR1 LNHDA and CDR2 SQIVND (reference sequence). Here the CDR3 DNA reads TGTGCCAGTAGTTCAACAGGGGAAAACTATGGCTACACCTTC. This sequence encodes CASSSTGENYGYTF. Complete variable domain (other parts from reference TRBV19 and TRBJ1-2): DGGITQSPKYLFRKEGQNVTLSCEQNLNHDAMYWYRQDPGQGLRLIYYSQIVNDFQKGDIAEGYSVSREKKESFPLTVTSAQKNPTAFYLCASSSTGENYGYTFGSGTRLTVV.

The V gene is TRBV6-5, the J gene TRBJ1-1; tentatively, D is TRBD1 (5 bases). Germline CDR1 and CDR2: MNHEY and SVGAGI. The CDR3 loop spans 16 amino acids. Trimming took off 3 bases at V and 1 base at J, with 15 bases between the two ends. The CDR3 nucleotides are TGTGCCAGCAGTTATTCCCGACAGCTTTCGAACACTGAAGCTTTCTTT. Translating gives CASSYSRQLSNTEAFF.

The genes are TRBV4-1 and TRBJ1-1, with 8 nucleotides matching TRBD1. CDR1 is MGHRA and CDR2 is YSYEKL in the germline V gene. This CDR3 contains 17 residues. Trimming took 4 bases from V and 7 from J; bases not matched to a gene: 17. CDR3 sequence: CASSPPPPDRADIEAFF. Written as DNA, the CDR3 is TGCGCCAGCAGCCCGCCACCGCCGGACAGGGCCGATATTGAAGCTTTCTTT.

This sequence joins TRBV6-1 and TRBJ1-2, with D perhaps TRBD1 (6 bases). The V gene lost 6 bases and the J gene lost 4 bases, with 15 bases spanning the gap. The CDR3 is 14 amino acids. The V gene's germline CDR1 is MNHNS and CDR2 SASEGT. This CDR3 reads CASSLQGKFYGYTF. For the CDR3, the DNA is TGTGCCAGCAGCCTACAGGGAAAATTCTATGGCTACACCTTC.

This CDR3 reads CASSWGQGTNEQFF. The CDR3 coding sequence is TGCGCCAGCAGCTGGGGACAGGGAACCAATGAGCAGTTCTTC. The chain recombines TRBV10-1 with TRBJ2-1; TRBD1 matches at 9 bases. Germline V CDR1 and CDR2: WNHNN, SYGVQD (reference sequence). The CDR3 runs to 14 residues. The J segment lost 6 bases and the V segment lost 6 bases, leaving 6 bases of the junction unmatched.

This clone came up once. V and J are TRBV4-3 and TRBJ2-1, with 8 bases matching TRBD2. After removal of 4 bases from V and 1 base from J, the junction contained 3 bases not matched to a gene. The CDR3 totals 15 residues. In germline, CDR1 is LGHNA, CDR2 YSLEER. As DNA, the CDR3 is TGCGCCAGCAGCCGGAAGCGGGGGTCCTACAATGAGCAGTTCTTC. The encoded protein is CASSRKRGSYNEQFF.

For the CDR3, the DNA is TGTGCCAGCAGCGTGTCAGGAAACACCATATATTTT. Amino acid sequence: CASSVSGNTIYF. The chain joins TRBV9 to TRBJ1-3; D gene uncertain. CDR1 and CDR2 from the germline V gene are SGDLS and YYNGEE. The CDR3 is 12 residues long. With 2 bases removed from V and 4 bases from J, the gap between germline ends came to 4 bases.

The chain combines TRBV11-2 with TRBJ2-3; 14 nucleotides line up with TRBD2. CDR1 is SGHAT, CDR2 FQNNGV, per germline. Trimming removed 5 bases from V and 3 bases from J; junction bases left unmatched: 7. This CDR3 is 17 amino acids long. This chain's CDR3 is CASSGRLAGGPTDTQYF. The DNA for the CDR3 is TGTGCCAGCAGCGGACGACTAGCGGGGGGGCCGACAGATACGCAGTATTTT.

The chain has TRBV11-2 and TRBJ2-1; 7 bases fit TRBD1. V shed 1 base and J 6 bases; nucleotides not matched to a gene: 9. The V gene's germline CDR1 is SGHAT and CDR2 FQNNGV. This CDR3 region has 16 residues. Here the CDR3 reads CASSLGAGGIANEQFF. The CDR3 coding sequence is TGTGCCAGCAGCTTAGGGGCAGGGGGAATTGCCAATGAGCAGTTCTTC.

As DNA, the CDR3 is TGTGCCAGCAGTTCCTCGGGGGCCGGGACGAATGAGCAGTTCTTC. Its protein is CASSSSGAGTNEQFF. The V gene is TRBV6-5, the J gene TRBJ2-1; D is perhaps TRBD1 or TRBD2 (6 bases each). The germline gives CDR1 MNHEY, CDR2 SVGAGI. The CDR3 is 15 residues long. V gave up 4 bases and J gave up 7 bases, with 17 bases separating them.

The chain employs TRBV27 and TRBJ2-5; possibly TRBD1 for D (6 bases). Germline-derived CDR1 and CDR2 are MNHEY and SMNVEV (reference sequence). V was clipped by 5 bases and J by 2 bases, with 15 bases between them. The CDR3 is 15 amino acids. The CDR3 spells CASSPPRGSQETQYF. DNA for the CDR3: TGTGCCAGCAGTCCCCCCAGGGGCTCACAAGAGACCCAGTACTTC.

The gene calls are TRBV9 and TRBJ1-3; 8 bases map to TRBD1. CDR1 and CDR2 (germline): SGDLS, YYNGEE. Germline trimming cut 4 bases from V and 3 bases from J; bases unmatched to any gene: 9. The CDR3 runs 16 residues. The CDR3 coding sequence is TGTGCCAGCAGCCATAATAAACAGGGGGATGGAAACACCATATATTTT. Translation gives CASSHNKQGDGNTIYF.

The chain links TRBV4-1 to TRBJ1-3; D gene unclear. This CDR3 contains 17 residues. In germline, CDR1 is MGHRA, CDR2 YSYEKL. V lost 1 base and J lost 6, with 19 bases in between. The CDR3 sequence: CASSQGYPGPGKNTIYF. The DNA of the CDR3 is TGCGCCAGCAGCCAAGGGTATCCGGGCCCCGGGAAAAACACCATATATTTT.

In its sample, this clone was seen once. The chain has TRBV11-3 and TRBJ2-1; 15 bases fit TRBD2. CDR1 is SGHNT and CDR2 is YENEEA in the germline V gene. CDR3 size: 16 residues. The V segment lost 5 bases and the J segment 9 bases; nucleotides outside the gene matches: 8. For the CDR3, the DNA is TGTGCCAGCAGCCCAGGACTAGCGGGAGGGCCTGTTGAGCAGTTCTTC. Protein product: CASSPGLAGGPVEQFF.

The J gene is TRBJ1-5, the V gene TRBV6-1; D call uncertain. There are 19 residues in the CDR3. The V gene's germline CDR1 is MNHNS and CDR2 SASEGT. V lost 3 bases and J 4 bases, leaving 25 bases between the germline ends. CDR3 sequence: CASSELLRRENRFNQPQHF. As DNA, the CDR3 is TGTGCCAGCAGTGAGTTGTTACGTAGGGAGAACAGATTTAATCAGCCCCAGCATTTT.

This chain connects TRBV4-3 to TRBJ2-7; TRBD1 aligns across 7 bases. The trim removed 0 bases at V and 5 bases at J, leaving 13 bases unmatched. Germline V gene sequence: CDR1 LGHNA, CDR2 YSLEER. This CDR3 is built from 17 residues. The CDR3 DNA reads TGCGCCAGCAGCCAAGAAGGCGGCCCCAGGGGGTTACACGAGCAGTACTTC. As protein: CASSQEGGPRGLHEQYF.

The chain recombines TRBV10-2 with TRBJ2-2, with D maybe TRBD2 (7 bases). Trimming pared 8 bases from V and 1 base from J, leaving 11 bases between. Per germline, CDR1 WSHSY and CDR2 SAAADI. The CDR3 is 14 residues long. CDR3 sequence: CASGGAGNTGELFF. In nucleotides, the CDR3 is TGCGCCAGCGGGGGGGCCGGGAACACCGGGGAGCTGTTTTTT.

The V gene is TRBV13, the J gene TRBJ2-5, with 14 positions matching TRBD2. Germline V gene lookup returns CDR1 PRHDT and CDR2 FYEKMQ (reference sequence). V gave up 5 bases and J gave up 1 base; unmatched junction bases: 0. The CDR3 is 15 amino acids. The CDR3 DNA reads TGTGCCAGCAGCGGGACTAGCGGGAGCCAAGAGACCCAGTACTTC. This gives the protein CASSGTSGSQETQYF.

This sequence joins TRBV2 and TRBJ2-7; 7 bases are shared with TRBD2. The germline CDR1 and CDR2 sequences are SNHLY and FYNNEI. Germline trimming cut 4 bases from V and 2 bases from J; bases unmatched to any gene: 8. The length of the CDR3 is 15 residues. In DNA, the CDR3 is TGTGCCAGCAGTGGGGGGATAGCGGGTACCTACGAGCAGTACTTC. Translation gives CASSGGIAGTYEQYF.

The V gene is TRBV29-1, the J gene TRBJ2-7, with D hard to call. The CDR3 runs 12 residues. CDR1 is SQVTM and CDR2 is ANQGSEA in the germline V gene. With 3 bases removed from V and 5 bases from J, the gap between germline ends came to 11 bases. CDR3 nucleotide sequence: TGCAGCGTTGATGGCGGCCGGGACGAGCAGTACTTC. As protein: CSVDGGRDEQYF.

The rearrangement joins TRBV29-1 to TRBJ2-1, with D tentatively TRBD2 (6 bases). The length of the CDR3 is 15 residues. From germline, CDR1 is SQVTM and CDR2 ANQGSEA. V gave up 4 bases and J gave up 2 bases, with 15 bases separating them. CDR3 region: CSVARGAGTYNEQFF. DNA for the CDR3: TGCAGCGTTGCACGAGGGGCGGGAACCTACAATGAGCAGTTCTTC.

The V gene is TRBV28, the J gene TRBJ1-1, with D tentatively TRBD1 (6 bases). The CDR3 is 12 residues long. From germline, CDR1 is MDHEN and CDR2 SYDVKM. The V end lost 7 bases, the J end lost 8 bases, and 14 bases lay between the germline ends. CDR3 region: CASNLGGREAFF. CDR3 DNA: TGTGCCAGCAACCTGGGGGGGCGCGAAGCTTTCTTT. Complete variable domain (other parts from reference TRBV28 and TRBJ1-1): DVKVTQSSRYLVKRTGEKVFLECVQDMDHENMFWYRQDPGLGLRLIYFSYDVKMKEKGDIPEGYSVSREKKERFSLILESASTNQTSMYLCASNLGGREAFFGQGTRLTVV.

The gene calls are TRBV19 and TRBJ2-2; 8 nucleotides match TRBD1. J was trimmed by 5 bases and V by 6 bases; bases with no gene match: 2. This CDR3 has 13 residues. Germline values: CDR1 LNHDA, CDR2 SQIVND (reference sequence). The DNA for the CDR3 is TGTGCCAGTAGATGGACAGGGACCGGGGAGCTGTTTTTT. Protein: CASRWTGTGELFF. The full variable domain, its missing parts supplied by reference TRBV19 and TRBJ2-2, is DGGITQSPKYLFRKEGQNVTLSCEQNLNHDAMYWYRQDPGQGLRLIYYSQIVNDFQKGDIAEGYSVSREKKESFPLTVTSAQKNPTAFYLCASRWTGTGELFFGEGSRLTVL.